Following are 2 T cell receptor beta chains from one sample sequenced in a study of identical twins. One entry per CDR3 protein, called by TCRdb with MiXCR from the 5' RACE reads. The data contain about 720,000 distinct CDR3 sequences, around a sixth of them seen just once; the ten biggest clones take up around 13%. These data were likewise used in another study, on T cells expressing NK-cell markers.

The sample consisted of PBMCs. The source is a young woman in good health.

This clonotype was seen a handful of times. The V gene is TRBV7-3, the J gene TRBJ1-1, with 7 nucleotides matching TRBD1. CDR1 and CDR2 (germline): SGHTA, FQGTGA. Unmatched junction bases numbered 15, after V lost 6 bases and J lost 2 bases. The CDR3 extends over 17 amino acids. CDR3 residues: CASSKSPRDRGNTEAFF. CDR3 nucleotides: TGTGCCAGCAGTAAAAGCCCCCGGGACAGAGGTAACACTGAAGCTTTCTTT.

This clonotype was counted ten times or more. The rearrangement links TRBV12-3 or TRBV12-4 to TRBJ2-7, with a possible D match to TRBD2 (5 bases). Trimming took 4 bases from V and 7 from J, leaving 14 bases between them. The CDR3 contains 13 residues. CDR3: CASSSRTRLEQYF. CDR3 coding DNA: TGTGCCAGCAGTTCGAGGACTCGGCTAGAGCAGTACTTC.